This TCR beta chain was documented in a study of OX40 agonist ivuxolimab in advanced cancers. Libraries were prepared by immunoSEQ multiplex PCR; TCRdb keeps only in-frame clonotypes and omits some of them. The sample holds approximately 70,000 clones, around nine tenths seen once. In its sample, this clone was seen a few times. Its antigen is unknown. The CDR3 covers 12 residues. The V segment lost 9 bases and the J segment 5 bases; nucleotides outside the gene matches: 4. Germline CDR1 and CDR2: MNHNS and SASEGT. Autoimmune disease history or systemic immunosuppression led to patients being barred. Whole-study results and caveats: Partial responders receiving 0.1-3.0 mg/kg showed among the lowest clonal expansion.

The chain is built from TRBV6-1 and TRBJ2-3; 8 bases line up with TRBD2. Specimen: CD4+ or CD8+ T cells sorted from blood, collected in a trial of the OX40 agonist ivuxolimab. The receptor was derived from an adult with an advanced solid tumor such as melanoma, head and neck, liver or kidney cancer. CDR3 in DNA: TGTGCCAGTAGCGGGGTTAAAGATACGCAGTATTTT. This gives the protein CASSGVKDTQYF.